Detailed here is one T cell receptor beta chain. What it binds is not known. These data come from a study of cytomegalovirus exposure and HLA in healthy donors. The wider study: The 120 validation repertoires used the same platform as the roughly 670 first-cohort repertoires (as reported by a later analysis).

Profiled with immunoSEQ multiplex PCR; TCRdb holds only in-frame clones, not every one. The profile shows some 170,000 clones, around 86% of them singletons. Findings and limits, study-wide: Confirmation was obtained in vitro that a few CMV-associated chains are specific for CMV antigens. For cytomegalovirus status, the classifier reportedly gave diagnoses with high specificity and sensitivity.

The CDR3 contains 16 residues. Germline V gene lookup returns CDR1 SGHTA and CDR2 FQGNSA. The V and J ends lost 1 base and 6 bases, in that order; junction bases with no gene match: 7. The origin of this receptor is a man aged 18 to 35 in good health and CMV-seropositive. The sample taken for sequencing was PBMCs. The chain has TRBV7-2 and TRBJ2-2; 8 nucleotides align to TRBD2. CDR3 in DNA: TGTGCCAGCAGCTTAGTTGGTAGCGGGGCCGCCGGGGAGCTGTTTTTT. As protein: CASSLVGSGAAGELFF. The complete variable domain, with remaining parts taken from reference TRBV7-2 and TRBJ2-2, reads GAGVSQSPSNKVTEKGKDVELRCDPISGHTALYWYRQSLGQGLEFLIYFQGNSAPDKSGLPSDRFSAERTGGSVSTLTIQRTQQEDSAVYLCASSLVGSGAAGELFFGEGSRLTVL.